The 32 T cell receptor beta chains below all came from one sample that was sequenced in a study of T-cell memory formation after mild COVID-19. One entry per CDR3 protein, called by TCRdb with MiXCR from the 5' RACE reads. The table has hundreds of thousands of distinct CDR3 sequences, around 15% seen once. The specimen sequenced was PBMCs or a T cell subset sorted from them (not recorded which). These receptors all come from a man aged 18 to 35 who had mild COVID-19 (a few samples of this study predate the infection). Cell type and time point are not known.

This clonotype was seen a few times. This sequence joins TRBV9 and TRBJ2-3, with D perhaps being TRBD1 or TRBD2 (5 bases each). Germline values: CDR1 SGDLS, CDR2 YYNGEE. The CDR3 consists of 15 residues. The ends were cut back, 4 bases at V and 2 bases at J, with 14 bases in the middle. The CDR3 DNA reads as TGTGCCAGCAGCCCGCGCGCCGGGACCACAGATACGCAGTATTTT. Residues: CASSPRAGTTDTQYF.

This clonotype was seen more than once but under ten times. The chain links TRBV29-1 to TRBJ2-5; 9 bases match TRBD2. Germline V lookup: CDR1 SQVTM, CDR2 ANQGSEA. V lost 7 bases, J lost 4 bases, and 7 bases stayed unmatched. There are 13 residues in the CDR3. CDR3 coding DNA: TGCAGCGCGGTAGCGGGGGATACAGAGACCCAGTACTTC. This codes for CSAVAGDTETQYF.

The chain carries TRBV20-1 and TRBJ1-2, with unresolved D. Germline loops: CDR1 DFQATT, CDR2 SNEGSKA (reference sequence). The CDR3 has 13 residues. Between the trimmed V and J ends, which lost 0 bases and 7 bases, there was a span of 12 bases. The CDR3: CSARESAATGYTF. CDR3 bases: TGCAGTGCTAGAGAGTCGGCCGCTACTGGCTACACCTTC.

The chain employs TRBV7-9 and TRBJ2-1, with 7 bases aligning to TRBD2. The CDR3 is 15 amino acids. Germline V CDR1 and CDR2: SEHNR, FQNEAQ (reference sequence). After removal of 6 bases from V and 0 bases from J, the junction contained 5 bases not matched to a gene. The CDR3: CASREGGSSYNEQFF. The DNA of the CDR3 is TGTGCCAGCAGAGAGGGCGGGAGCTCCTACAATGAGCAGTTCTTC.

The J gene is TRBJ2-3, the V gene TRBV18, with D unresolved. The CDR3 totals 15 residues. The germline V gene encodes CDR1 KGHSH and CDR2 LQKENI. V lost 1 base, J lost 6 bases, and 14 bases lay in between. The CDR3 DNA is TGTGCCAGCTCACCACAGGGTCCATCTTTGGATACGCAGTATTTT. The encoded protein is CASSPQGPSLDTQYF.

V usage is TRBV7-8 and J usage is TRBJ2-2, with D hard to call. CDR1 is SGHVS, CDR2 FQNEAQ, per germline. V gave up 1 base and J gave up 4 bases, with 16 bases separating them. The CDR3 loop spans 17 amino acids. The CDR3 coding sequence is TGTGCCAGCAGCTTAGGGCTAGATTGGTTACTCACCGGGGAGCTGTTTTTT. Translated: CASSLGLDWLLTGELFF.

The gene calls are TRBV12-3 or TRBV12-4 and TRBJ1-5; D gene unclear. CDR3 length: 12 residues. The V end was cut by 7 bases, the J end by 3 bases, with 7 bases between. The CDR3 region has the DNA TGTGCCAGCACCGTTAACAATCAGCCCCAGCATTTT. Translated, it gives CASTVNNQPQHF.

This clonotype was seen repeatedly, ten times or more. For the CDR3, the DNA is TGTGCCATCAGGGACAGGGAGGACTACGAGCAGTACGTC. It specifies CAIRDREDYEQYV. This chain uses TRBV10-3 with TRBJ2-7; TRBD1 agrees at 8 bases. The CDR3 sequence is 13 residues long. Germline V CDR1 and CDR2: ENHRY, SYGVKD. Losses at the gene ends were 6 bases for V and 3 bases for J; bases not matched to a gene: 4.

This clonotype has only a few counts. This CDR3 is CASSYPPLATQYF. Here the CDR3 DNA reads TGTGCCAGCAGTTACCCTCCTTTAGCTACGCAGTATTTT. This chain connects TRBV6-2 or TRBV6-3 to TRBJ2-3, with unresolved D. V lost 2 bases and J 8 bases, leaving 11 bases between the germline ends. Germline CDR1 and CDR2: MNHEY and SVGEGT. This CDR3 has 13 amino acids.

This chain uses TRBV5-1 with TRBJ2-4; D may be TRBD1 (6 bases). CDR1 is SGHRS and CDR2 is YFSETQ in the germline V gene. V was cut by 4 bases and J by 6 bases, with 14 bases left in between. The CDR3 runs 14 residues. CDR3 sequence reads: CASSPPGVINIQYF. For the CDR3, the DNA is TGCGCCAGCAGCCCACCAGGGGTGATAAACATTCAGTACTTC.

The chain joins TRBV6-2 or TRBV6-3 to TRBJ2-7; D is uncertain. The germline V and J ends were trimmed by 3 bases and 1 base, with 10 bases remaining between them. Germline assignment: CDR1 MNHEY and CDR2 SVGEGT. The CDR3 totals 14 residues. The CDR3 spells CASSYERQSYEQYV. CDR3 sequence (DNA): TGTGCCAGCAGTTATGAGCGACAATCCTACGAGCAGTACGTC.

This clonotype has only a few counts. The chain carries TRBV19 and TRBJ1-1, with a tentative D call TRBD1 (5 bases). This CDR3 has 13 amino acids. The germline gives CDR1 LNHDA, CDR2 SQIVND (reference sequence). V was shortened by 3 bases and J by 6 bases, with 11 bases between the two germline ends. The CDR3 sequence is CASSMGGSPEAFF. The CDR3 DNA reads as TGTGCCAGTAGTATGGGGGGGTCCCCTGAAGCTTTCTTT.

This sequence joins TRBV6-6 and TRBJ2-3, with no clear D. The germline V gene encodes CDR1 MNHNY and CDR2 SVGAGI (reference sequence). V lost 3 bases to trimming and J lost 2 bases, with 6 bases between them. CDR3 length: 13 residues. The CDR3 nucleotides read TGTGCCAGCAGTTATAGGTACACAGATACGCAGTATTTT. It codes for CASSYRYTDTQYF.

This clonotype was observed a few times. The genes are TRBV4-1 and TRBJ2-7; D is unresolved. V lost 4 bases and J lost 1, with 11 bases in between. The CDR3 has 14 residues. The germline V gene encodes CDR1 MGHRA and CDR2 YSYEKL. The CDR3 spells CASSRQVMSYEQYV. For the CDR3, the DNA is TGCGCCAGCAGCCGCCAGGTGATGTCCTACGAGCAGTACGTC.

This clonotype came up a few times. The CDR3 is CASSQDSKPGIGEKLFF. DNA for the CDR3: TGCGCCAGCAGCCAAGATTCGAAGCCGGGGATCGGGGAAAAACTGTTTTTT. V is TRBV4-3 and J is TRBJ1-4; the D is unclear. V lost 0 bases, J lost 8 bases, and 19 bases lay in between. Per the germline V gene, CDR1 is LGHNA and CDR2 is YSLEER. The length of the CDR3 is 17 residues.

Only a few counts were recorded for this clonotype. The genes are TRBV20-1 and TRBJ1-2, with a possible D match to TRBD1 (5 bases). Trimming shortened V by 6 bases and J by 4 bases, and 15 bases separated the two germline ends. CDR1 and CDR2 from the germline V gene are DFQATT and SNEGSKA (reference sequence). The CDR3 runs to 13 residues. This CDR3 reads CSASDRQLYGYTF. For the CDR3, the DNA is TGCAGTGCGAGCGACAGACAGCTCTATGGCTACACCTTC.

This clonotype was seen only a few times. V is TRBV29-1 and J is TRBJ2-1; 8 nucleotides match TRBD1. The length of the CDR3 is 13 residues. CDR1 is SQVTM, CDR2 ANQGSEA, per germline. J lost 5 bases, V lost 4 bases, and 4 bases had no gene match. CDR3 sequence reads: CSVVGTGDNEQFF. CDR3 nucleotides: TGCAGCGTTGTTGGGACAGGAGACAATGAGCAGTTCTTC.

The V call is TRBV7-9, the J call TRBJ1-2, with D possibly matching TRBD1 (5 bases). Looked up from germline, CDR1 is SEHNR and CDR2 is FQNEAQ (reference sequence). V lost 3 bases, J lost 4 bases, and 12 bases lay in between. The CDR3 is 14 amino acids. The CDR3, as DNA: TGTGCCAGCAGCTTGGGGGGACCTTTCTATGGCTACACCTTC. Its protein is CASSLGGPFYGYTF.

The rearrangement links TRBV5-1 to TRBJ1-3; no definite D call. CDR1 is SGHRS, CDR2 YFSETQ, per germline. The CDR3 length is 13 residues. Trimming cost V 2 bases and J 2 bases, with 5 bases left between them. The CDR3 DNA follows: TGCGCCAGCAGCTTCAATCCTGGAAACACCATATATTTT. Protein sequence: CASSFNPGNTIYF.

The CDR3 spells CASPDRENQPQHF. CDR3 nucleotides: TGTGCCAGCCCGGACAGGGAGAATCAGCCCCAGCATTTT. The genes are TRBV6-2 or TRBV6-3 and TRBJ1-5, with 8 positions matching TRBD1. Germline CDR1 is MNHEY and CDR2 is SVGEGT. V gave up 8 bases and J gave up 4 bases; unmatched junction bases: 4. This CDR3 spans 13 amino acids.

This clonotype was counted a few times. The rearrangement uses TRBV7-6 and TRBJ2-2; no definite D call. The length of the CDR3 is 15 residues. Germline CDR1 SGHVS, CDR2 FNYEAQ. The ends were cut back, 6 bases at V and 1 base at J, with 12 bases in the middle. The CDR3 coding sequence is TGTGCCAGCAGTTCCAGCATAGGGAACACCGGGGAGCTGTTTTTT. Its protein is CASSSSIGNTGELFF.

The J gene is TRBJ2-2, the V gene TRBV20-1; the D is unclear. Germline V lookup: CDR1 DFQATT, CDR2 SNEGSKA (reference sequence). The CDR3 contains 14 residues. Trimming took 0 bases from V and 6 from J, leaving 11 bases between them. For the CDR3, the DNA is TGCAGTGCTAGAGATCCGGCAGGTCCCGGGGAGCTGTTTTTT. It encodes CSARDPAGPGELFF.

This clonotype was observed a single time. The chain joins TRBV12-3 or TRBV12-4 to TRBJ2-5; 13 bases are a match to TRBD2. V shed 4 bases and J 5 bases; nucleotides not matched to a gene: 4. The CDR3 runs to 15 residues. The CDR3 region has the DNA TGTGCCAGCAGTTGGACTAGCGGGAGTAGTGAGACCCAGTACTTC. It yields the protein CASSWTSGSSETQYF.

This clonotype was seen more than once but under ten times. This chain joins TRBV29-1 and TRBJ2-1; tentative D call: TRBD2 (7 bases). This CDR3 spans 13 amino acids. The germline V gene encodes CDR1 SQVTM and CDR2 ANQGSEA. V lost 8 bases, J lost 0 bases, and 11 bases lay in between. The CDR3 here is CSSGTSSYNEQFF. CDR3 DNA sequence: TGCAGCAGCGGGACAAGCTCCTACAATGAGCAGTTCTTC.

This chain joins TRBV3-1 and TRBJ2-3; possible D gene TRBD1, 6 bases. V lost 6 bases and J 2 bases, leaving 12 bases between the germline ends. The CDR3 has 14 residues. Germline CDR1 LGHDT, CDR2 YNNKEL (reference sequence). In DNA, the CDR3 is TGTGCCAGCAGTCTTAGGGGGTTCACAGATACGCAGTATTTT. It is translated as CASSLRGFTDTQYF.

The rearrangement joins TRBV2 to TRBJ2-7, with D unclear. Looked up from germline, CDR1 is SNHLY and CDR2 is FYNNEI. The ends were cut back, 6 bases at V and 5 bases at J, with 5 bases in the middle. The CDR3 contains 10 residues. CDR3 DNA: TGTGCCAGCAGCAAGGACGAGCAGTACGTC. It yields the protein CASSKDEQYV.

This clonotype appeared many times. An end of the junction does not agree with germline; a read error may underlie this. The V and J genes are TRBV20-1 and TRBJ2-1, with TRBD2 matching over 11 bases. The CDR3 sequence is 15 residues long. Germline CDR1 is DFQATT and CDR2 is SNEGSKA (reference sequence). The chain's CDR3 is CSAPIAGGLTPERFF. The CDR3, as DNA: TGCAGTGCTCCGATAGCGGGGGGGCTAACCCCCGAGCGGTTCTTC.

The gene calls are TRBV10-2 and TRBJ2-7; 7 bases align to TRBD2. J was trimmed by 1 base and V by 3 bases; bases with no gene match: 9. The CDR3 contains 16 residues. Germline CDR1 is WSHSY and CDR2 is SAAADI. CDR3 sequence (DNA): TGCGCCAGCAGTGACGAGCTAGCGGCCCTATCCTACGAGCAGTACTTC. Translating it yields CASSDELAALSYEQYF.

This clonotype was counted many times. The CDR3 is CASSGPAGGNTGELFF. CDR3 sequence (DNA): TGTGCCAGCAGTGGCCCAGCGGGGGGGAACACCGGGGAGCTGTTTTTT. V usage is TRBV6-1 and J usage is TRBJ2-2, with TRBD2 matching over 9 bases. Germline V lookup: CDR1 MNHNS, CDR2 SASEGT. The CDR3 contains 16 residues. V dropped 4 bases and J dropped 1; count of bases not matched to a gene: 4.

This chain links TRBV20-1 with TRBJ2-3; no clear D. V was trimmed by 2 bases and J by 0 bases, leaving 9 bases between them. Germline V lookup: CDR1 DFQATT, CDR2 SNEGSKA (reference sequence). The CDR3 has 14 residues. The CDR3 loop is CSARRITSTDTQYF. The CDR3 nucleotides read TGCAGTGCTAGACGGATCACTAGCACAGATACGCAGTATTTT.

The chain joins TRBV6-1 to TRBJ2-1; the D gene could be TRBD1 or TRBD2 (5 bases each). The V gene lost 4 bases and the J gene lost 2 bases, with 12 bases spanning the gap. The germline V gene encodes CDR1 MNHNS and CDR2 SASEGT. The length of the CDR3 is 15 residues. For the CDR3, the DNA is TGTGCCAGCAGTGGTGGGGGACGTACCTACAATGAGCAGTTCTTC. It encodes CASSGGGRTYNEQFF.

This rearrangement joins TRBV20-1 to TRBJ2-7, with TRBD2 identical over 10 bases. V lost 3 bases to trimming and J lost 6 bases; unmatched junction nucleotides: 5. CDR3 size: 13 residues. The germline V gene encodes CDR1 DFQATT and CDR2 SNEGSKA (reference sequence). The CDR3 coding sequence is TGCAGTGCTAGCCCAGCGGGGGGGCGCGAGCAGTACTTC. Amino acids: CSASPAGGREQYF.